These 27 T cell receptor beta chains were sequenced from one sample in a study of cytomegalovirus exposure and HLA in healthy donors. The PCR employed 60 Vbeta primers together with 13 Jbeta primers. Profiled with immunoSEQ multiplex PCR; TCRdb holds only in-frame clones, not every one. The data contain fewer than 200,000 clones, roughly 71% of them singletons. Sequenced sample: PBMCs. These receptors were collected from a girl aged 5 to 17 in good health and CMV-seronegative.

The chain is built from TRBV19 and TRBJ2-1; 11 bases match TRBD1. Per the germline V gene, CDR1 is LNHDA and CDR2 is SQIVND (reference sequence). Trimming at V came to 4 bases and at J to 4 bases, leaving 3 bases not matched to a gene. This CDR3 comprises 15 residues. The CDR3 DNA sequence: TGTGCCAGTAGTACCGGACAGGGGGCTTACAATGAGCAGTTCTTC. This codes for CASSTGQGAYNEQFF.

In its sample, this clone was seen a few times. V usage is TRBV5-1 and J usage is TRBJ1-3; D possibly corresponds to TRBD1 (6 bases). Germline loops: CDR1 SGHRS, CDR2 YFSETQ. CDR3 length: 14 amino acids. Between the trimmed V and J ends, which lost 1 base and 4 bases, there was a span of 9 bases. The CDR3 here is CASSLTGFGNTIYF. CDR3 DNA: TGCGCCAGCAGCTTGACAGGGTTCGGAAACACCATATATTTT.

The CDR3 DNA follows: TGCGCCAGCACCCCGGGGGATAATAATTCACCCCTCCACTTT. This codes for CASTPGDNNSPLHF. The chain recombines TRBV5-1 with TRBJ1-6; perhaps TRBD1 as D (5 bases). Looked up from germline, CDR1 is SGHRS and CDR2 is YFSETQ. Trimming took off 6 bases at V and 5 bases at J, with 12 bases between the two ends. The length of the CDR3 is 14 residues.

The chain uses TRBV4-2 and TRBJ1-5; tentatively, D is TRBD1 (5 bases). V was clipped by 1 base and J by 7 bases, with 8 bases between them. Germline assignment: CDR1 LGHNA and CDR2 YNFKEQ. CDR3 length: 13 amino acids. The CDR3 coding sequence is TGTGCCAGCAGCCAAGGGGAGGGGCAGCCCCAGCATTTT. This encodes CASSQGEGQPQHF.

The chain recombines TRBV5-1 with TRBJ1-1; weak D call: TRBD1 (6 bases). Per germline, CDR1 SGHRS and CDR2 YFSETQ. CDR3 length equals 13 residues. Trimming removed 4 bases from V and 7 bases from J, with 14 bases in between. CDR3 sequence reads: CASSPPRQDEAFF. The CDR3 nucleotides are TGCGCCAGCAGCCCACCGCGACAGGATGAAGCTTTCTTT.

The chain carries TRBV6-4 and TRBJ1-1; no firm D call. Per germline, CDR1 MRHNA and CDR2 SNTAGT. V dropped 3 bases and J dropped 3 bases, with 8 bases sitting between them. The CDR3 runs 13 residues. The CDR3 nucleotides are TGTGCCAGCAGTGAGTTCGGGGACACTGAAGCTTTCTTT. Its protein is CASSEFGDTEAFF.

This clone occurred a few times. Other DNA sequences of this sample code for an identical CDR3. The genes are TRBV29-1 and TRBJ1-2, with TRBD1 as a possible D gene (5 bases). The V end lost 0 bases, the J end lost 7 bases, and 15 bases lay between the germline ends. Germline loops: CDR1 SQVTM, CDR2 ANQGSEA. The CDR3 loop spans 14 amino acids. CDR3 sequence: CSVEDLGQRGGYTF. The CDR3 coding sequence is TGCAGCGTTGAAGATCTGGGGCAGAGAGGTGGCTACACCTTC.

V usage is TRBV5-4 and J usage is TRBJ1-2, with 7 bases lining up with TRBD1. With 4 bases clipped from V and 6 bases from J, the junction kept 12 bases outside the gene matches. Germline V gene sequence: CDR1 SGHNT, CDR2 YYREEE (reference sequence). CDR3 length: 15 residues. The CDR3 sequence: CASSPPQQGWDGYTF. Here the CDR3 DNA reads TGTGCCAGCAGCCCGCCCCAACAGGGGTGGGATGGCTACACCTTC.

The chain uses TRBV29-1 and TRBJ2-2; possibly TRBD1 for D (5 bases). V was trimmed by 2 bases and J by 3 bases, leaving 13 bases between them. Germline V gene sequence: CDR1 SQVTM, CDR2 ANQGSEA. The CDR3 totals 15 residues. The CDR3 coding sequence is TGCAGCGTTGAAACGCAGGGTAGTCACACCGGGGAGCTGTTTTTT. Translated, it gives CSVETQGSHTGELFF.

This clone appeared once. The chain couples TRBV10-1 to TRBJ2-3, with 9 bases identical to TRBD1. Per germline, CDR1 WNHNN and CDR2 SYGVQD (reference sequence). Germline trimming cut 6 bases from V and 6 bases from J; bases unmatched to any gene: 7. The CDR3 consists of 14 residues. CDR3 DNA sequence: TGCGCCAGCAGCTCGGGACAGGGAGGGGATACGCAGTATTTT. Translated: CASSSGQGGDTQYF.

This chain connects TRBV6-6 to TRBJ2-1, with 11 bases that match TRBD1. The trim removed 6 bases at V and 7 bases at J, leaving 2 bases unmatched. Germline CDR1 is MNHNY and CDR2 is SVGAGI (reference sequence). The CDR3 loop spans 13 amino acids. In DNA, the CDR3 is TGTGCCAGCAGGGGGGACAGGGGGAATGAGCAGTTCTTC. It yields the protein CASRGDRGNEQFF.

As DNA, the CDR3 is TGTGCCAGCAGCCCCGGGACAGGGGAGAGCTCCTATAATTCACCCCTCCACTTT. Its protein product is CASSPGTGESSYNSPLHF. The chain carries TRBV7-8 and TRBJ1-6; 10 bases map to TRBD1. Germline V gene lookup returns CDR1 SGHVS and CDR2 FQNEAQ. The CDR3 length is 18 residues. The trim removed 5 bases at V and 0 bases at J, leaving 7 bases unmatched.

The chain recombines TRBV28 with TRBJ2-5; D is unresolved. With the DNA end fitting TRBJ2-7 better, the J assignment may be wrong. Germline values: CDR1 MDHEN, CDR2 SYDVKM. The CDR3 is 12 amino acids. CDR3 DNA: TGTGCCAGCAGTTCCTCGGTCTACGAGCAGTACTTC. Its protein is CASSSSVYEQYF.

This rearrangement joins TRBV4-2 to TRBJ2-1; maybe TRBD2 (5 bases). CDR1 is LGHNA and CDR2 is YNFKEQ in the germline V gene. The V end was cut by 4 bases, the J end by 10 bases, with 23 bases between. The CDR3 covers 16 residues. This chain's CDR3 is CASSLSRTDADREQFF. In DNA, the CDR3 is TGTGCCAGCAGCCTGTCCCGGACTGACGCAGACCGGGAGCAGTTCTTC.

The chain links TRBV5-1 to TRBJ1-1; D is undetermined. V shed 1 base and J shed 1 base, with 14 bases lying between them. From germline, CDR1 is SGHRS and CDR2 YFSETQ. The CDR3 has 16 amino acids. CDR3 bases: TGCGCCAGCAGCTTGAGACTAGGCCAATCGAACACTGAAGCTTTCTTT. Its translation is CASSLRLGQSNTEAFF. Complete variable domain (other parts from reference TRBV5-1 and TRBJ1-1): KAGVTQTPRYLIKTRGQQVTLSCSPISGHRSVSWYQQTPGQGLQFLFEYFSETQRNKGNFPGRFSGRQFSNSRSEMNVSTLELGDSALYLCASSLRLGQSNTEAFFGQGTRLTVV.

This clone occurred once. This rearrangement joins TRBV13 to TRBJ2-1, with 9 bases fitting TRBD2. Germline V gives CDR1 PRHDT, CDR2 FYEKMQ (reference sequence). The J segment lost 6 bases and the V segment lost 1 base, leaving 1 base of the junction unmatched. The CDR3 runs to 14 residues. The CDR3, as DNA: TGTGCCAGCAGCTTAGTTAGCGGGGGCAATGAGCAGTTCTTC. Translated, it gives CASSLVSGGNEQFF.

This clone was found a few times. The rearrangement links TRBV5-1 to TRBJ1-1; D is ambiguous. Germline V CDR1 and CDR2: SGHRS, YFSETQ. This CDR3 spans 11 amino acids. Trimming cost V 3 bases and J 7 bases, with 7 bases left between them. The CDR3 region has the DNA TGCGCCAGCAGCTGGTCGGGTGAAGCTTTCTTT. Translating it yields CASSWSGEAFF.

This clone was picked up a small number of times. This chain uses TRBV5-6 with TRBJ1-1, with 7 positions matching TRBD1. Trimming took 4 bases from V and 0 from J; bases not matched to a gene: 3. Looked up from germline, CDR1 is SGHDT and CDR2 is YYEEEE. CDR3 length: 14 amino acids. The CDR3 region has the DNA TGTGCCAGCAGCGGGGACAGCATGAACACTGAAGCTTTCTTT. Amino acid sequence: CASSGDSMNTEAFF.

The V call is TRBV6-5, the J call TRBJ1-2, with a tentative D call TRBD1 (5 bases). CDR1 is MNHEY and CDR2 is SVGAGI in the germline V gene. V was cut by 6 bases and J by 5 bases, with 13 bases left in between. The CDR3 is made up of 13 amino acids. CDR3 sequence (DNA): TGTGCCAGCAGGGAAGACAGCGTTTATGGCTACACCTTC. Its translation: CASREDSVYGYTF.

The V and J genes are TRBV9 and TRBJ2-6; 12 bases are a match to TRBD2. CDR3 length: 19 amino acids. Germline loops: CDR1 SGDLS, CDR2 YYNGEE. The trim removed 4 bases at V and 0 bases at J, leaving 8 bases unmatched. This CDR3 is CASSSGLAGSNSGANVLTF. The CDR3 DNA sequence: TGTGCCAGCAGCTCAGGACTAGCGGGGTCGAACTCTGGGGCCAACGTCCTGACTTTC.

The count of this clone is one. The chain recombines TRBV27 with TRBJ2-7; 7 bases are a match to TRBD1. In germline, CDR1 is MNHEY, CDR2 SMNVEV (reference sequence). The V segment lost 5 bases and the J segment 4 bases; nucleotides outside the gene matches: 5. The CDR3 is 13 amino acids. The CDR3 region is CASSQIQGYEQYF. CDR3 coding DNA: TGTGCCAGCAGTCAGATACAGGGGTACGAGCAGTACTTC.

A single count supports this clone. The genes are TRBV14 and TRBJ1-1; D is unresolved. This CDR3 comprises 14 residues. Germline CDR1 is SGHDN and CDR2 is FVKESK. Trimming pared 1 base from V and 2 bases from J, leaving 8 bases between. CDR3 coding DNA: TGTGCCAGCAGCCAAGGGTTCAGAAACACTGAAGCTTTCTTT. It translates to CASSQGFRNTEAFF.

A few counts support this clone. The chain is built from TRBV7-6 and TRBJ2-7, with a possible D match to TRBD1 (5 bases). Germline V gives CDR1 SGHVS, CDR2 FNYEAQ. This CDR3 contains 14 residues. The V end lost 1 base, the J end lost 4 bases, and 11 bases lay between the germline ends. In DNA, the CDR3 is TGTGCCAGCAGCTTAGGTGGGGCCATATACGAGCAGTACTTC. Its translation: CASSLGGAIYEQYF.

The chain carries TRBV6-6 and TRBJ1-1; TRBD1 agrees at 7 bases. This CDR3 spans 16 amino acids. Trimming removed 5 bases from V and 2 bases from J; junction bases left unmatched: 11. CDR1 and CDR2 from the germline V gene are MNHNY and SVGAGI (reference sequence). CDR3 sequence: CASSNDRAGGNTEAFF. DNA of the CDR3: TGTGCCAGCAGTAACGACAGGGCAGGGGGAAACACTGAAGCTTTCTTT.

The chain is built from TRBV5-4 and TRBJ2-7; 7 positions agree with TRBD1. The CDR3 spans 15 residues. CDR1 is SGHNT, CDR2 YYREEE, per germline (reference sequence). The trim removed 2 bases at V and 2 bases at J, leaving 7 bases unmatched. CDR3 nucleotide sequence: TGTGCCAGCAGCTTCTTTGGAGACAGGGCCTACGAGCAGTACTTC. Translation gives CASSFFGDRAYEQYF.

The chain carries TRBV5-1 and TRBJ2-5, with TRBD2 matching 8 bases. The germline V gene encodes CDR1 SGHRS and CDR2 YFSETQ. The CDR3 covers 16 residues. V lost 4 bases and J lost 5; bases outside the gene matches: 13. The CDR3: CASSARGTRRDETQYF. CDR3 nucleotide sequence: TGCGCCAGCAGCGCCCGGGGGACTAGGCGTGACGAGACCCAGTACTTC.

The chain employs TRBV30 and TRBJ2-1; perhaps TRBD1 as D (6 bases). Germline V gene data show CDR1 as GTSNPN and CDR2 as SVGIG (reference sequence). Trimming stripped 7 bases from V and 6 bases from J, with 16 bases between. The CDR3 runs 13 residues. This CDR3 reads CASHRTALNEQFF. In DNA, the CDR3 is TGTGCCTCCCATCGGACAGCGCTCAATGAGCAGTTCTTC.